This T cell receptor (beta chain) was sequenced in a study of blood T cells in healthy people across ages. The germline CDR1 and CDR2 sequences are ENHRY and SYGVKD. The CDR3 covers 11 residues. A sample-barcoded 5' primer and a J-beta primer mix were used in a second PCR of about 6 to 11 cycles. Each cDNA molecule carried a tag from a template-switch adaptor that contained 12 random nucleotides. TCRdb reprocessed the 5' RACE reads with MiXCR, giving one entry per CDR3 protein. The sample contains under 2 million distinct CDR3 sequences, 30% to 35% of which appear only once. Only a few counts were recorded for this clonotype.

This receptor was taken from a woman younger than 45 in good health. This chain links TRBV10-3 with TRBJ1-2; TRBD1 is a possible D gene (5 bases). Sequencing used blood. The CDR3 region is CANGGGDGYTF. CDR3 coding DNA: TGTGCAAACGGGGGGGGAGATGGCTACACCTTC.